This T cell receptor beta chain was obtained from a study of neurological immune-mediated disorders (dated by TCRdb to between 2018 and 2021). Describing the broader study: Of the 35 or so multiple sclerosis patients, 31 had relapsing-remitting MS and 3 had secondary progressive MS. Using UMI-based sequencing, the study compared peripheral blood TCR-beta repertoires from patients with HTLV-I-associated myelopathy (HAM/TSP), patients with multiple sclerosis, and healthy controls. The approximately 98 TCR-beta libraries included longitudinal samples, technical triplicates and paired sorted CD4+ and CD8+ T-cell subsets alongside PBMC samples. The cohort was made up of about 68 subjects, consisting of roughly 15 HAM/TSP patients, around 35 multiple sclerosis patients and 20 healthy controls.

On the study overall, not on this receptor specifically: Repertoires from 18 of 34 MS patients were grouped by phylogenetic analysis into a cluster of related CDR3 sequences, suggesting a possible repertoire-level signature. The MS cluster showed no association with clinical or MRI features, and the authors stated that larger cohorts are needed. The highest TCR clonal expansion was observed in HAM/TSP patients, whereas the lowest was observed in MS patients, even when compared with healthy controls. No identical CDR3 amino acid sequences were shared among expanded clones across subjects, suggesting private TCR-beta repertoires in all groups.

Its CDR3 holds 14 amino acids, cysteine through phenylalanine. The retained sequence is limited to the CDR3, 42 bases, with the frame set at the first base. Trimming removed 4 bases from V and 7 bases from J, leaving 16 bases between the germline ends. As encoded in the germline V gene, CDR1 is WSHSY while CDR2 is SAAADI. cDNA was synthesized by template-switch 5'RACE using a primer carrying a 10-nucleotide random unique molecular identifier by which each TCR transcript was tagged. Every sequencing run yielded over 170 million TCR-beta sequences covering 15-18 subjects. The RNeasy kit was used to extract total RNA. The KAPA Real-time Library Amplification kit was used to amplify TCR-beta VDJ regions with primers targeting the TCR constant region and the 5'RACE anchor. A first PCR added sample indexes and Illumina adaptors, and a second PCR then raised library yield. After purification with Ampure beads, the TCR product of roughly 650 bp was size-selected on a 2% E-gel SizeSelection system. Library quality was checked on a Bioanalyzer, concentration was measured with Qubit, and libraries were quantified with the Kapa Library Quantification kit before pooling. Libraries were sequenced paired-end 2 x 150 bp on an Illumina HiSeq 2500. To increase sequence diversity, about 23-30% phiX was spiked into each library pool. Turning to the authors' computational methods: Quality-filtered reads were processed with the UMI-based MiGEC pipeline, which removed over 75% of raw TCR sequences during error correction. VDJ genes were aligned to IMGT germline references, and clonotypes were defined by unique CDR3 amino acid sequence plus V-J genes. VDJtools evaluated clonal expansion, Shannon diversity and CDR3 relatedness (CalcPairwiseDistances, ClusterSamples); CLCbio workbench built phylogenetic trees. Using coefficient-of-variation modelling across technical triplicates, the study counted a clone as expanded if it had at least 8 unique UMIs. Through fastp at Q25 and MiXCR, TCRdb rebuilt clones from the public reads, retaining in-frame beta chains. Each CDR3 protein appears once, grouped with its most common genes and DNA. The V and J calls follow TCRdb's processing rather than the paper's. This sample gives 25,000 to 35,000 distinct CDR3 sequences in total; about 1.6% of them show up just once. Around 9.2% of the sample comes from the top ten.

This clonotype was recorded at least ten times. Its antigen has not been determined. No base quality values were provided; no much bigger clone lies one nucleotide off. Libraries from unsorted PBMCs were made from 2 million PBMCs kept in RNAlater at -80 degrees C until RNA extraction. Multiple sclerosis patients were enrolled in a US clinical protocol under which disease progression was evaluated by magnetic resonance imaging. Peripheral blood was subjected to Ficoll-Hypaque density gradient centrifugation to isolate PBMCs, which were then cryopreserved in liquid nitrogen. This receptor was taken from a woman in her twenties or thirties with multiple sclerosis. The rearrangement joined TRBV10-2 to TRBJ1-2; the D segment cannot be called with confidence. The material sequenced was PBMCs. DNA sequence: TGCGCCAGCAGTGGTTACCTGGTGGGAACTGGCTACACCTTC. Translated, this is CASSGYLVGTGYTF.